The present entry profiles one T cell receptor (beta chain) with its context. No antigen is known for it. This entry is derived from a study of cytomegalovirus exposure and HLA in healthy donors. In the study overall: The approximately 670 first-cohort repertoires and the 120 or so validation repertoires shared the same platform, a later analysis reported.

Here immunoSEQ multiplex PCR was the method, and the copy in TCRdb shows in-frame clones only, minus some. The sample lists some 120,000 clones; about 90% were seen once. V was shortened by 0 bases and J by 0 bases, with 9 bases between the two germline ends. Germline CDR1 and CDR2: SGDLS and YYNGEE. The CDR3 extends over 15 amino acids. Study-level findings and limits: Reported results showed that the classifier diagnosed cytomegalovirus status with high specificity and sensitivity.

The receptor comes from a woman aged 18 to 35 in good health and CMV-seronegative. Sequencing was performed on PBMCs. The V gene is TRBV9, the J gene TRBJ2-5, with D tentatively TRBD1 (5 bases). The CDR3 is CASSVGAGNQETQYF. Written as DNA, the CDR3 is TGTGCCAGCAGCGTAGGGGCAGGGAACCAAGAGACCCAGTACTTC.